This passage covers 30 T cell receptor beta chains from one sample sequenced in a study of blood T cell repertoires in COVID-19. Clones were read by immunoSEQ multiplex PCR, and TCRdb kept only the in-frame ones, dropping some. The table shows 200,000 or so clones, with roughly 83% occurring only once. The sequencing sample was made of PBMCs or T cells enriched from blood (not recorded which). Receptors were obtained from a woman in her 40s with acute COVID-19.

The chain recombines TRBV9 with TRBJ1-2, with 9 bases that match TRBD1. V shed 4 bases and J 7 bases; nucleotides not matched to a gene: 8. Germline CDR1 and CDR2: SGDLS and YYNGEE. The CDR3 contains 14 residues. The DNA for the CDR3 is TGTGCCAGCAGCCCGGGGACAGGGAGCTTTGGCTACACCTTC. It translates to CASSPGTGSFGYTF.

V usage is TRBV28 and J usage is TRBJ2-7; D gene uncertain. Per germline, CDR1 MDHEN and CDR2 SYDVKM. The CDR3 is 12 amino acids. Trimming took 5 bases from V and 4 from J, leaving 9 bases between them. Here the CDR3 DNA reads TGTGCCAGCAGTGTAAACGGTTACGAGCAGTACTTC. Encoded protein: CASSVNGYEQYF. Full variable domain (rest looked up from reference TRBV28 and TRBJ2-7): DVKVTQSSRYLVKRTGEKVFLECVQDMDHENMFWYRQDPGLGLRLIYFSYDVKMKEKGDIPEGYSVSREKKERFSLILESASTNQTSMYLCASSVNGYEQYFGPGTRLTVT.

The chain recombines TRBV6-2 or TRBV6-3 with TRBJ1-1, with D uncertain. Germline CDR1 and CDR2: MNHEY and SVGEGT. Trimming cost V 3 bases and J 1 base, with 15 bases left between them. The CDR3 sequence is 16 residues long. The CDR3, as DNA: TGTGCCAGCAGTTATGGCCGAGGGAAGGGGAACACTGAAGCTTTCTTT. This codes for CASSYGRGKGNTEAFF.

This chain joins TRBV18 and TRBJ2-7, with 7 bases lining up with TRBD2. After removal of 1 base from V and 5 bases from J, the junction contained 5 bases not matched to a gene. CDR3 length equals 14 residues. Looked up from germline, CDR1 is KGHSH and CDR2 is LQKENI. The CDR3: CASSPREGSHEQYF. The CDR3 DNA follows: TGTGCCAGCTCACCACGGGAGGGGAGCCACGAGCAGTACTTC.

The chain employs TRBV7-2 and TRBJ2-7; D gene unclear. With 1 base removed from V and 2 bases from J, the gap between germline ends came to 9 bases. Germline V gene lookup returns CDR1 SGHTA and CDR2 FQGNSA. CDR3 length equals 14 residues. Written as DNA, the CDR3 is TGTGCCAGCAGCTTAGGTTATCTTCCCTACGAGCAGTACTTC. Translating gives CASSLGYLPYEQYF.

The chain couples TRBV10-1 to TRBJ2-7, with 10 bases lining up with TRBD1. The V and J ends lost 3 bases and 5 bases, in that order; junction bases with no gene match: 4. The germline V gene has CDR1 WNHNN and CDR2 SYGVQD (reference sequence). The CDR3 sequence is 14 residues long. CDR3 amino acids: CASSDGQGGDEQYF. CDR3 coding DNA: TGCGCCAGCAGTGATGGACAGGGGGGCGACGAGCAGTACTTC.

V gene TRBV27 combines with J gene TRBJ1-3; 7 positions agree with TRBD1. Per the germline V gene, CDR1 is MNHEY and CDR2 is SMNVEV (reference sequence). With V trimmed by 2 bases and J by 4 bases, 2 bases remained unmatched. The CDR3 sequence is 14 residues long. The CDR3 DNA follows: TGTGCCAGCAGTTTACAGGGGGAGGGAAACACCATATATTTT. This codes for CASSLQGEGNTIYF.

This chain joins TRBV28 and TRBJ1-1; D is possibly TRBD1 (6 bases). The CDR3 runs 16 residues. The germline V gene encodes CDR1 MDHEN and CDR2 SYDVKM. V shed 5 bases and J shed 1 base, with 17 bases lying between them. The CDR3 nucleotides are TGTGCCAGCAGTCAACAGGACAGACCCAGGAACACTGAAGCTTTCTTT. Translating it yields CASSQQDRPRNTEAFF.

The genes are TRBV5-4 and TRBJ2-7; a possible D gene is TRBD1 (6 bases). This CDR3 is built from 15 residues. Germline CDR1 SGHNT, CDR2 YYREEE (reference sequence). V shed 4 bases and J shed 2 bases, with 16 bases lying between them. The CDR3 sequence is CASSVVGDTTYEQYF. The CDR3 DNA reads as TGTGCCAGCAGCGTTGTAGGGGACACAACCTACGAGCAGTACTTC.

V usage is TRBV28 and J usage is TRBJ2-3, with a weak D call TRBD2 (6 bases). Germline assignment: CDR1 MDHEN and CDR2 SYDVKM. Trimming stripped 4 bases from V and 2 bases from J, with 13 bases between. This CDR3 has 15 residues. CDR3 DNA: TGTGCCAGCAGTTCCTATAGCGGCGACACAGATACGCAGTATTTT. This encodes CASSSYSGDTDTQYF.

This chain joins TRBV19 and TRBJ2-2; D gene ambiguous. The CDR3 spans 14 residues. The germline V and J ends were trimmed by 5 bases and 3 bases, with 10 bases remaining between them. Germline CDR1 reads LNHDA; CDR2 reads SQIVND (reference sequence). CDR3 residues: CASSPGPYTGELFF. The CDR3 bases are TGTGCCAGTAGTCCTGGCCCGTACACCGGGGAGCTGTTTTTT.

This clone has only one observation. The rearrangement joins TRBV9 to TRBJ2-3; a weak D match, TRBD1 (5 bases). The V gene lost 3 bases and the J gene lost 6 bases, with 11 bases spanning the gap. CDR3 length equals 13 residues. In germline, CDR1 is SGDLS, CDR2 YYNGEE. The CDR3 DNA follows: TGTGCCAGCAGCGGTCAGGGTCTCGATACGCAGTATTTT. It is translated as CASSGQGLDTQYF.

Here the CDR3 reads CAWSVGQVHQPQHF. CDR3 bases: TGTGCCTGGAGTGTAGGTCAGGTTCATCAGCCCCAGCATTTT. This chain connects TRBV30 to TRBJ1-5; D is ambiguous. V shed 0 bases and J shed 5 bases, with 11 bases lying between them. Germline V gene data show CDR1 as GTSNPN and CDR2 as SVGIG (reference sequence). The CDR3 runs 14 residues.

This clone has more than one count but fewer than ten. The chain recombines TRBV6-2 or TRBV6-3 with TRBJ2-7; D call uncertain. The V end lost 2 bases, the J end lost 3 bases, and 8 bases lay between the germline ends. This CDR3 has 13 amino acids. Germline V gene data show CDR1 as MNHEY and CDR2 as SVGEGT. The CDR3 loop is CASSYTRSYEQYF. In nucleotides, the CDR3 is TGTGCCAGCAGTTACACCCGTAGCTACGAGCAGTACTTC.

This chain uses TRBV2 with TRBJ2-4; possibly TRBD2 for D (5 bases). The CDR3 runs 15 residues. Germline values: CDR1 SNHLY, CDR2 FYNNEI. The ends were cut back, 5 bases at V and 1 base at J, with 12 bases in the middle. The CDR3 DNA reads TGTGCCAGCAGTACCGGGGATGGGGCCAAAAACATTCAGTACTTC. Translating gives CASSTGDGAKNIQYF.

The chain recombines TRBV7-6 with TRBJ1-3, with a weak D call TRBD1 (6 bases). The CDR3 extends over 15 amino acids. Germline V gives CDR1 SGHVS, CDR2 FNYEAQ. The V end was cut by 5 bases, the J end by 0 bases, with 11 bases between. CDR3 sequence: CASSEDSLSGNTIYF. The CDR3 DNA reads TGTGCCAGCAGCGAGGACAGTCTCTCTGGAAACACCATATATTTT.

The V call is TRBV27, the J call TRBJ2-7; TRBD1 aligns across 7 bases. J gave up 3 bases and V 5 bases, and 7 bases lay outside the gene matches. The CDR3 sequence is 14 residues long. Germline CDR1 is MNHEY and CDR2 is SMNVEV (reference sequence). CDR3 loop: CASSPRQGYYEQYF. The DNA of the CDR3 is TGTGCCAGCAGTCCAAGACAGGGTTACTACGAGCAGTACTTC.

The J gene is TRBJ1-5, the V gene TRBV28; D is uncertain. Trimming took 7 bases from V and 4 from J, leaving 8 bases between them. The CDR3 is made up of 12 amino acids. CDR1 and CDR2 from the germline V gene are MDHEN and SYDVKM. The chain's CDR3 is CASTLGNQPQHF. The CDR3 DNA reads as TGTGCCAGCACCCTCGGGAATCAGCCCCAGCATTTT.

The chain joins TRBV28 to TRBJ1-3; 9 nucleotides match TRBD1. This CDR3 comprises 15 residues. J lost 4 bases, V lost 7 bases, and 8 bases had no gene match. Germline CDR1 MDHEN, CDR2 SYDVKM. Written as DNA, the CDR3 is TGTGCCAGCAACCTCGGGACAGGGCCCGGAAACACCATATATTTT. It encodes CASNLGTGPGNTIYF.

The chain combines TRBV4-2 with TRBJ2-1; TRBD1 matches at 12 bases. With 4 bases clipped from V and 6 bases from J, the junction kept 4 bases outside the gene matches. CDR3 length: 15 residues. CDR1 is LGHNA, CDR2 YNFKEQ, per germline. CDR3 nucleotides: TGTGCCAGCAGCCCCGGGGACAGGGGGCCCAATGAGCAGTTCTTC. It yields the protein CASSPGDRGPNEQFF.

The chain recombines TRBV29-1 with TRBJ1-2; 7 nucleotides match TRBD1. Unmatched junction bases numbered 8, after V lost 3 bases and J lost 4 bases. Germline V lookup: CDR1 SQVTM, CDR2 ANQGSEA. The CDR3 has 14 residues. The CDR3 region is CSVDNRGRSYGYTF. For the CDR3, the DNA is TGCAGCGTTGACAACAGGGGAAGAAGCTATGGCTACACCTTC. The full variable domain, with the rest looked up from reference TRBV29-1 and TRBJ1-2, is SAVISQKPSRDICQRGTSLTIQCQVDSQVTMMFWYRQQPGQSLTLIATANQGSEATYESGFVIDKFPISRPNLTFSTLTVSNMSPEDSSIYLCSVDNRGRSYGYTFGSGTRLTVV.

The CDR3 DNA sequence: TGTGCCAGCAGGGTACAGGGTTCTAACACCGGGGAGCTGTTTTTT. As protein: CASRVQGSNTGELFF. The rearrangement links TRBV11-2 to TRBJ2-2, with D possibly being TRBD1 (6 bases). The CDR3 sequence is 15 residues long. Trimming cost V 6 bases and J 2 bases, with 13 bases left between them. CDR1 is SGHAT, CDR2 FQNNGV, per germline.

The chain has TRBV4-1 and TRBJ1-3, with a weak D call TRBD1 (6 bases). CDR3 size: 16 residues. V was clipped by 0 bases and J by 2 bases, with 11 bases between them. The germline V gene encodes CDR1 MGHRA and CDR2 YSYEKL. In DNA form, the CDR3 reads TGCGCCAGCAGCCAAGATCCCGGGGACACTGGAAACACCATATATTTT. Protein product: CASSQDPGDTGNTIYF.

The chain joins TRBV2 to TRBJ1-6; perhaps TRBD1 as D (6 bases). This CDR3 has 15 residues. CDR1 is SNHLY and CDR2 is FYNNEI in the germline V gene. The V end was cut by 7 bases, the J end by 7 bases, with 17 bases between. The CDR3 here is CASKLNRVENSPLHF. The CDR3 nucleotides are TGTGCCAGCAAACTGAACAGGGTGGAAAATTCACCCCTCCACTTT.

This clone appeared once. The CDR3, as DNA: TGTGCCAGCCTAGGGGTCCTTTACGAGCAGTACTTC. Translation gives CASLGVLYEQYF. The V and J genes are TRBV6-5 and TRBJ2-7, with D perhaps TRBD1 (5 bases). The germline V gene encodes CDR1 MNHEY and CDR2 SVGAGI. V dropped 8 bases and J dropped 4 bases, with 12 bases sitting between them. This CDR3 is 12 amino acids long.

The chain links TRBV19 to TRBJ2-5; possible D gene TRBD2, 6 bases. The CDR3 runs 15 residues. V was trimmed by 5 bases and J by 5 bases, leaving 18 bases between them. Germline V gives CDR1 LNHDA, CDR2 SQIVND (reference sequence). CDR3 coding DNA: TGTGCCAGTAGTCCGGGGACTGAGGTTTTTGAGACCCAGTACTTC. Residues: CASSPGTEVFETQYF.

The chain combines TRBV25-1 with TRBJ1-1; D may be TRBD1 (6 bases). The germline V gene encodes CDR1 MGHDK and CDR2 SYGVNS. V was trimmed by 3 bases and J by 1 base, leaving 9 bases between them. The CDR3 spans 14 residues. The CDR3: CASSDQTGNTEAFF. DNA for the CDR3: TGTGCCAGCAGTGACCAGACAGGGAACACTGAAGCTTTCTTT.

The rearrangement links TRBV27 to TRBJ2-4; D is ambiguous. The germline V gene has CDR1 MNHEY and CDR2 SMNVEV (reference sequence). The CDR3 extends over 16 amino acids. V lost 0 bases and J lost 3, with 12 bases in between. CDR3 DNA sequence: TGTGCCAGCAGTTTATCCTACCCTCTTTACAAAAACATTCAGTACTTC. This codes for CASSLSYPLYKNIQYF.

The chain joins TRBV3-1 (or the pseudogene TRBV3-2) to TRBJ2-2; 8 nucleotides agree with TRBD1. Germline V gene lookup returns CDR1 LGHDT and CDR2 YNNKEL (reference sequence). Trimming removed 3 bases from V and 7 bases from J; junction bases left unmatched: 7. The CDR3 has 15 amino acids. The CDR3 DNA is TGTGCCAGCAGCCATACCGGGACAGGCGGCGGGGAGCTGTTTTTT. Translated, it gives CASSHTGTGGGELFF.

This clone was counted a few times. The chain links TRBV7-3 to TRBJ2-3; D is ambiguous. CDR3 length: 14 residues. The germline V and J ends were trimmed by 5 bases and 0 bases, with 9 bases remaining between them. The V gene's germline CDR1 is SGHTA and CDR2 FQGTGA. The DNA of the CDR3 is TGTGCCAGCAGCCGAAGCCCCAGCACAGATACGCAGTATTTT. This translates into CASSRSPSTDTQYF. The variable domain in full, with the rest retrieved from reference TRBV7-3 and TRBJ2-3, is GAGVSQTPSNKVTEKGKYVELRCDPISGHTALYWYRQSLGQGPEFLIYFQGTGAADDSGLPNDRFFAVRPEGSVSTLKIQRTERGDSAVYLCASSRSPSTDTQYFGPGTRLTVL.